This is a list of T cell receptor beta chains from one sample in a study of blood T cell repertoires in COVID-19. Method: immunoSEQ multiplex PCR; TCRdb's copy keeps in-frame clones and lacks some. Here the sample spans 100,000 to 150,000 clones, approximately 87% being singletons. Sequenced material: peripheral blood. The receptor source for this set is a man between 65 and 80 years old who had recovered from COVID-19. Both conserved end residues are part of each CDR3. Each record gives: D gene, clone size, J gene, V gene, CDR3 DNA, CDR3 protein. A D gene is named only where the DNA matches it firmly. Rows may omit the clone size; those that give it use once, few, many or a size class.

d_gene: TRBD1; abundance: NA; j_gene: TRBJ1-2; v_gene: TRBV27; CDR3nt: TGTGCCAGCAGTTTGGACAGGTGGGGCTATGGCTACACCTTC; CDR3aa: CASSLDRWGYGYTF
d_gene: TRBD1; abundance: NA; j_gene: TRBJ2-1; v_gene: TRBV7-9; CDR3nt: TGTGCCAGCAGCTTAGGTCTGGACAGGGTGGATGAGCAGTTCTTC; CDR3aa: CASSLGLDRVDEQFF
d_gene: NA; abundance: NA; j_gene: TRBJ1-3; v_gene: TRBV19; CDR3nt: TGTGCCAGTAGTATCCAATCTGGAAACACCATATATTTT; CDR3aa: CASSIQSGNTIYF
d_gene: NA; abundance: many; j_gene: TRBJ1-1; v_gene: TRBV6-2/TRBV6-3; CDR3nt: TGTGCCAGCAGTTTTACAGGGTTTGCGAGGAACACTGAAGCTTTCTTT; CDR3aa: CASSFTGFARNTEAFF
d_gene: NA; abundance: NA; j_gene: TRBJ2-3; v_gene: TRBV2; CDR3nt: TGTGCCAGCAGCGCCAGCGGGACAGGAGGGGATACGCAGTATTTT; CDR3aa: CASSASGTGGDTQYF
d_gene: NA; abundance: NA; j_gene: TRBJ2-5; v_gene: TRBV15; CDR3nt: TGTGCCACCAGCAGAGTTCGTACAGATAAAGAGACCCAGTACTTC; CDR3aa: CATSRVRTDKETQYF
d_gene: TRBD2; abundance: NA; j_gene: TRBJ2-7; v_gene: TRBV3-1/TRBV3-2; CDR3nt: TGTGCCAGCAGCCCCCTAGCGGGGGGGAGGCAGTACTTC; CDR3aa: CASSPLAGGRQYF
d_gene: NA; abundance: NA; j_gene: TRBJ2-1; v_gene: TRBV28; CDR3nt: TGTGCCAGCAGTTTCATTCCGAGGGGGACGGGGCGCGATGAGCAGTTCTTC; CDR3aa: CASSFIPRGTGRDEQFF
d_gene: NA; abundance: NA; j_gene: TRBJ1-1; v_gene: TRBV20-1; CDR3nt: TGCAGTGACAGGTATCAAGCTTTCTTT; CDR3aa: CSDRYQAFF
d_gene: TRBD1; abundance: NA; j_gene: TRBJ1-5; v_gene: TRBV10-2; CDR3nt: TGCGCCAGCAGTGAGTCTCGACAGGGGAATCAGCCCCAGCATTTT; CDR3aa: CASSESRQGNQPQHF
d_gene: NA; abundance: NA; j_gene: TRBJ2-7; v_gene: TRBV4-1; CDR3nt: TGCGCCAGCGCGGTTAGGGGTCCCTCGAGATTGTACGAGCAGTACTTC; CDR3aa: CASAVRGPSRLYEQYF
d_gene: NA; abundance: NA; j_gene: TRBJ2-1; v_gene: TRBV7-2; CDR3nt: TGTGCCAGCAGCTTAGGTCCTAGCGACTACAATGAGCAGTTCTTC; CDR3aa: CASSLGPSDYNEQFF
d_gene: TRBD2; abundance: NA; j_gene: TRBJ2-3; v_gene: TRBV29-1; CDR3nt: TGCAGCGTTGAAGCCCTCCGAACTAGCGGACACACAGATACGCAGTATTTT; CDR3aa: CSVEALRTSGHTDTQYF
d_gene: NA; abundance: NA; j_gene: TRBJ1-2; v_gene: TRBV2; CDR3nt: TGTGCCAGCACGGGGGGCCGGCGACGGGGCTACACCTTC; CDR3aa: CASTGGRRRGYTF
d_gene: NA; abundance: NA; j_gene: TRBJ2-7; v_gene: TRBV30; CDR3nt: TGTGCCTGGGTCAGGGCGACAGGAAGTCACGAGCAGTACTTC; CDR3aa: CAWVRATGSHEQYF
d_gene: TRBD1; abundance: NA; j_gene: TRBJ1-2; v_gene: TRBV5-1; CDR3nt: TGCGCCAGCAGCATGGATCCGGGACAGGGGTACTATGGCTACACCTTC; CDR3aa: CASSMDPGQGYYGYTF
d_gene: TRBD1; abundance: NA; j_gene: TRBJ2-7; v_gene: TRBV27; CDR3nt: TGTGCCAGCAGTTTATCTTGGGGACAGGGGGCCCACGAGCAGTACTTC; CDR3aa: CASSLSWGQGAHEQYF
d_gene: TRBD1; abundance: NA; j_gene: TRBJ1-3; v_gene: TRBV30; CDR3nt: TGTGCCTGGAGTTTTGGGACAGGGCTTTCTGGAAACACCATATATTTT; CDR3aa: CAWSFGTGLSGNTIYF
d_gene: TRBD2; abundance: NA; j_gene: TRBJ2-1; v_gene: TRBV4-1; CDR3nt: TGCGCCAGCAGCCAAAAGACCCCCCGGGCTAGCGGGCGCTCCTACAATGAGCAGTTCTTC; CDR3aa: CASSQKTPRASGRSYNEQFF
d_gene: NA; abundance: few; j_gene: TRBJ2-4; v_gene: TRBV3-1/TRBV3-2; CDR3nt: TGTGCCAGCAGCCAAGACTCCCGGGTTATGGCCAAAAACATTCAGTACTTC; CDR3aa: CASSQDSRVMAKNIQYF
d_gene: NA; abundance: few; j_gene: TRBJ1-2; v_gene: TRBV11-2; CDR3nt: TGTGCCAGCAGCTTAGGACGGGGGGGCTATGGCTACACCTTC; CDR3aa: CASSLGRGGYGYTF
d_gene: NA; abundance: NA; j_gene: TRBJ2-7; v_gene: TRBV27; CDR3nt: TGTGCCAGCAGGCTTTCTAGCTCCTACGAGCAGTACTTC; CDR3aa: CASRLSSSYEQYF
d_gene: TRBD1; abundance: NA; j_gene: TRBJ2-5; v_gene: TRBV29-1; CDR3nt: TGCAGCGCCCGAAGGGGGCCGGAAGAGACCCAGTACTTC; CDR3aa: CSARRGPEETQYF
d_gene: TRBD2; abundance: few; j_gene: TRBJ2-7; v_gene: TRBV27; CDR3nt: TGTGCCAGCAGTTCGCTTCAGTGGCGGGAGGCCTACGAGCAGTACTTC; CDR3aa: CASSSLQWREAYEQYF
d_gene: TRBD1; abundance: NA; j_gene: TRBJ1-6; v_gene: TRBV19; CDR3nt: TGTGCCAGTAGCACTCCGGGACAGGATCATTCACCCCTCCACTTT; CDR3aa: CASSTPGQDHSPLHF
d_gene: TRBD1; abundance: once; j_gene: TRBJ2-7; v_gene: TRBV11-1; CDR3nt: TGTGCCAGCAGCTGGGACAGGGGATCCTACGAGCAGTACTTC; CDR3aa: CASSWDRGSYEQYF
d_gene: NA; abundance: NA; j_gene: TRBJ1-5; v_gene: TRBV15; CDR3nt: TGTGCCACCAGGCCCCGCGGGGGCAATCAGCCCCAGCATTTT; CDR3aa: CATRPRGGNQPQHF
d_gene: TRBD2; abundance: few; j_gene: TRBJ2-3; v_gene: TRBV7-6; CDR3nt: TGTGCCAGCAGCTTGCTAGCGGGAGGGGTGGATACGCAGTATTTT; CDR3aa: CASSLLAGGVDTQYF
d_gene: NA; abundance: NA; j_gene: TRBJ2-7; v_gene: TRBV27; CDR3nt: TGTGCCAGCAGTTTAGATGGCAGAAGCTCCTACGAGCAGTACTTC; CDR3aa: CASSLDGRSSYEQYF
d_gene: TRBD1; abundance: NA; j_gene: TRBJ2-2; v_gene: TRBV13; CDR3nt: TGTGCCAGCAGCCTCGTCGGCAGGGGGCAAACCGGGGAGCTGTTTTTT; CDR3aa: CASSLVGRGQTGELFF
d_gene: TRBD2; abundance: NA; j_gene: TRBJ2-3; v_gene: TRBV19; CDR3nt: TGTGCCAGTAGTATCGCCGGGACTAGGGAGCCTTATACGCAGTATTTT; CDR3aa: CASSIAGTREPYTQYF
d_gene: TRBD2; abundance: once; j_gene: TRBJ2-1; v_gene: TRBV28; CDR3nt: TGTGCCAGCAGGTTGATTGGGGGGGTGGCCTACAATGAGCAGTTCTTC; CDR3aa: CASRLIGGVAYNEQFF
d_gene: TRBD1; abundance: NA; j_gene: TRBJ1-3; v_gene: TRBV19; CDR3nt: TGTGCCAGTAGCCCGTGGGACAGAAGCTCTGGAAACACCATATATTTT; CDR3aa: CASSPWDRSSGNTIYF
d_gene: NA; abundance: NA; j_gene: TRBJ1-1; v_gene: TRBV2; CDR3nt: TGTGCCAGCAGTGAATGGGAGGTGGCTGAAGCTTTCTTT; CDR3aa: CASSEWEVAEAFF
d_gene: TRBD1; abundance: NA; j_gene: TRBJ1-2; v_gene: TRBV7-2; CDR3nt: TGTGCCAGCAGCTTAGGGACAGGGGGCGTGTATGGCTACACCTTC; CDR3aa: CASSLGTGGVYGYTF
d_gene: NA; abundance: NA; j_gene: TRBJ2-1; v_gene: TRBV19; CDR3nt: TGTGCCAGTAGTATAGACGGGAACCTCTACAATGAGCAGTTCTTC; CDR3aa: CASSIDGNLYNEQFF
d_gene: TRBD1; abundance: NA; j_gene: TRBJ2-7; v_gene: TRBV9; CDR3nt: TGTGCCAGCAGCGTAGCGGGACAGACCCCCTACGAGCAGTACTTC; CDR3aa: CASSVAGQTPYEQYF
d_gene: TRBD2; abundance: NA; j_gene: TRBJ2-2; v_gene: TRBV5-4; CDR3nt: TGTGCCAGCAGCTTGGCCGGGCGGGGGGGCCACACCGGGGAGCTGTTTTTT; CDR3aa: CASSLAGRGGHTGELFF
d_gene: TRBD1; abundance: NA; j_gene: TRBJ2-5; v_gene: TRBV5-1; CDR3nt: TGCGCCAGCAGCCGCGGGACAGGGGAACTCGAGACCCAGTACTTC; CDR3aa: CASSRGTGELETQYF
d_gene: TRBD1; abundance: few; j_gene: TRBJ2-2; v_gene: TRBV30; CDR3nt: TGTGCCTGGAGTATACAGGGGTCTGGGGAGCTGTTTTTT; CDR3aa: CAWSIQGSGELFF
d_gene: NA; abundance: few; j_gene: TRBJ2-5; v_gene: TRBV5-4; CDR3nt: TGTGCCAGCAGCCGCTCGGGACTTCAAGAGACCCAGTACTTC; CDR3aa: CASSRSGLQETQYF
d_gene: NA; abundance: NA; j_gene: TRBJ1-3; v_gene: TRBV5-1; CDR3nt: TGCGCCAGCAGCTTGGTAGGGGGACGCGTTGGAAACACCATATATTTT; CDR3aa: CASSLVGGRVGNTIYF
d_gene: TRBD1; abundance: NA; j_gene: TRBJ2-7; v_gene: TRBV7-8; CDR3nt: TGTGCCAGCAGCTTACATGCCGAACAGGGGGCGTTGATTATCTACGAGCAGTACTTC; CDR3aa: CASSLHAEQGALIIYEQYF